This T cell receptor beta chain was retrieved from a study of response to subunit inactivated influenza vaccine. The study, taken as a whole, reports: There was a suggestion from the authors that each seasonal influenza vaccination recruits few new T cells.

TCRdb reanalysed the RT-PCR reads using MiXCR and keeps one entry per CDR3 protein. Of about 160,000 distinct CDR3 sequences in the sample, about 10% were seen once. Remarks on this clonotype: Its antigen is not known.

Germline CDR1 and CDR2: MNHEY and SVGEGT. V gave up 5 bases and J gave up 0 bases, with 5 bases separating them. The CDR3 totals 13 residues. This TCR derives from a man aged 50-75 years who received an inactivated influenza vaccine. Sequences were derived from CD8+ T cells sorted from PBMCs, sampled about 24 months after vaccination. V is TRBV6-2 or TRBV6-3 and J is TRBJ1-5, with D uncertain. CDR3 region: CASSLPSNQPQHF. The CDR3 DNA follows: TGTGCCAGCAGTCTACCTAGCAATCAGCCCCAGCATTTT.